A selection of T cell receptor beta chains follows, all from one sample in a study of shared clonotypes between healthy human individuals. This table comes from immunoSEQ multiplex PCR, and its TCRdb copy is limited to in-frame clones, with some not included. The sample carries 550,000 to 700,000 clones, 73% recorded once. Sequencing input: memory CD4+ T cells sorted from blood. The receptors here all came from a woman in her 30s in good health. The CDR3 runs from the conserved cysteine through the conserved F or W. Each record gives: CDR3 DNA, CDR3 protein, V gene, clone size, J gene, CDR3 length, D gene. The D gene is left open where the match is weak. Some rows have no size entry. The others give once, few or many, or a class for an expanded clone.

cdr3_nt: TGCGCCAGCAGCCCCCCGGGGGCCGCGGGTGGCTACACCTTC
cdr3_aa: CASSPPGAAGGYTF
v_call: TRBV4-1
clone_size: -
j_call: TRBJ1-2
cdr3_length: 14
d_call: -

cdr3_nt: TGTGCCAGCAGCAGAAGCGGGAGGATTTACGAGCAGTACTTC
cdr3_aa: CASSRSGRIYEQYF
v_call: TRBV5-4
clone_size: -
j_call: TRBJ2-7
cdr3_length: 14
d_call: TRBD2

cdr3_nt: TGTGCCAGCAGCCAAGATTCGTACGGGAGTTGGAACACCGGGGAGCTGTTTTTT
cdr3_aa: CASSQDSYGSWNTGELFF
v_call: TRBV14
clone_size: -
j_call: TRBJ2-2
cdr3_length: 18
d_call: -

cdr3_nt: TGTGCCACCTCCGACCGGACAGAAAATGAAAAACTGTTTTTT
cdr3_aa: CATSDRTENEKLFF
v_call: TRBV19
clone_size: -
j_call: TRBJ1-4
cdr3_length: 14
d_call: -

cdr3_nt: TGTGCCAGCAGTCTGTCAGACGGCACCGGGGAGCTGTTTTTT
cdr3_aa: CASSLSDGTGELFF
v_call: TRBV6-1
clone_size: few
j_call: TRBJ2-2
cdr3_length: 14
d_call: -

cdr3_nt: TGTGCCAGCAGCTTAGAGCGGGGCTCCTACGAGCAGTACTTC
cdr3_aa: CASSLERGSYEQYF
v_call: TRBV11-2
clone_size: -
j_call: TRBJ2-7
cdr3_length: 14
d_call: -

cdr3_nt: TGTGCCAGTGGAGGCCCGAACACTGAAGCTTTCTTT
cdr3_aa: CASGGPNTEAFF
v_call: TRBV5-4
clone_size: -
j_call: TRBJ1-1
cdr3_length: 12
d_call: -

cdr3_nt: TGCAGCGTTGCGGGGGTATCCTACGAGCAGTACTTC
cdr3_aa: CSVAGVSYEQYF
v_call: TRBV29-1
clone_size: -
j_call: TRBJ2-7
cdr3_length: 12
d_call: -

cdr3_nt: TGTGCCAGCAGCGTGTCCCATCAGCCCCAGCATTTT
cdr3_aa: CASSVSHQPQHF
v_call: TRBV6-1
clone_size: -
j_call: TRBJ1-5
cdr3_length: 12
d_call: -

cdr3_nt: TGCGCCAGCAGCTTTTTGGCGGGAACTAGCACAGATACGCAGTATTTT
cdr3_aa: CASSFLAGTSTDTQYF
v_call: TRBV5-1
clone_size: -
j_call: TRBJ2-3
cdr3_length: 16
d_call: -

cdr3_nt: TGCGCCAGCAGCGTTGAGAAGACAGGGAGGGAAGCTTTCTTT
cdr3_aa: CASSVEKTGREAFF
v_call: TRBV5-1
clone_size: -
j_call: TRBJ1-1
cdr3_length: 14
d_call: TRBD1

cdr3_nt: TGTGCCAGCAGCTCTCAGTGGGGGCCTCCCAATGAGCAGTTCTTC
cdr3_aa: CASSSQWGPPNEQFF
v_call: TRBV7-2
clone_size: -
j_call: TRBJ2-1
cdr3_length: 15
d_call: -

cdr3_nt: TGTGCCAGCAGCCCTTCGGACCGGGAATGGGAAAAACTGTTTTTT
cdr3_aa: CASSPSDREWEKLFF
v_call: TRBV6-1
clone_size: -
j_call: TRBJ1-4
cdr3_length: 15
d_call: -

cdr3_nt: TGTGCCAGCAGATCGGTGGGGGCTAACAGGGACTACACCTTC
cdr3_aa: CASRSVGANRDYTF
v_call: TRBV28
clone_size: -
j_call: TRBJ1-2
cdr3_length: 14
d_call: -

cdr3_nt: TGTGCCAGCAGCTTAGGAAGGGAAGTTGAGCAGTTCTTC
cdr3_aa: CASSLGREVEQFF
v_call: TRBV11-2
clone_size: -
j_call: TRBJ2-1
cdr3_length: 13
d_call: -

cdr3_nt: TGTGCCAGCAGTTTAGGAGCAGGGGTCTATGGCTACACCTTC
cdr3_aa: CASSLGAGVYGYTF
v_call: TRBV27
clone_size: -
j_call: TRBJ1-2
cdr3_length: 14
d_call: -

cdr3_nt: TGCGCCAGCAGTGAGTCCGGGGATGGAAACACCATATATTTT
cdr3_aa: CASSESGDGNTIYF
v_call: TRBV10-2
clone_size: -
j_call: TRBJ1-3
cdr3_length: 14
d_call: -

cdr3_nt: TGCGCCAGCAGCGAAGGGACATCTGGGGAGCAGTACTTC
cdr3_aa: CASSEGTSGEQYF
v_call: TRBV5-1
clone_size: -
j_call: TRBJ2-7
cdr3_length: 13
d_call: -

cdr3_nt: TGTGCCAGTAGTAGCGGGTCAGGGGAGACCCAGTACTTC
cdr3_aa: CASSSGSGETQYF
v_call: TRBV19
clone_size: once
j_call: TRBJ2-5
cdr3_length: 13
d_call: -

cdr3_nt: TGCGCCAGCAGAGGCTGGGCGAACACTGAAGCTTTCTTT
cdr3_aa: CASRGWANTEAFF
v_call: TRBV5-1
clone_size: -
j_call: TRBJ1-1
cdr3_length: 13
d_call: -

cdr3_nt: TGTGCCACCAGCAGGAGGGGGAGACCTAGCACAGATACGCAGTATTTT
cdr3_aa: CATSRRGRPSTDTQYF
v_call: TRBV15
clone_size: -
j_call: TRBJ2-3
cdr3_length: 16
d_call: -

cdr3_nt: TGTGCCAGCAGGATGACAGGGAGTCATGAGCAGTTCTTC
cdr3_aa: CASRMTGSHEQFF
v_call: TRBV2
clone_size: -
j_call: TRBJ2-1
cdr3_length: 13
d_call: TRBD1

cdr3_nt: TGTGCCAGCAAGGAACAGGGGTTATCGGGGGAGCAGTACTTC
cdr3_aa: CASKEQGLSGEQYF
v_call: TRBV28
clone_size: -
j_call: TRBJ2-7
cdr3_length: 14
d_call: TRBD1

cdr3_nt: TGCAGCGTGGATGCACGATTGAACACTGAAGCTTTCTTT
cdr3_aa: CSVDARLNTEAFF
v_call: TRBV29-1
clone_size: many
j_call: TRBJ1-1
cdr3_length: 13
d_call: -

cdr3_nt: TGTGCCAGCAGTTACAAGACCACCGGGGAGCTGTTTTTT
cdr3_aa: CASSYKTTGELFF
v_call: TRBV6-5
clone_size: -
j_call: TRBJ2-2
cdr3_length: 13
d_call: -

cdr3_nt: TGTGCCGGAAGTCTAGCGGGAGTTACAGATACGCAGTATTTT
cdr3_aa: CAGSLAGVTDTQYF
v_call: TRBV2
clone_size: -
j_call: TRBJ2-3
cdr3_length: 14
d_call: TRBD2

cdr3_nt: TGTGCCAGCAGTTTTCCGTTGCGGGAGACCCAGTACTTC
cdr3_aa: CASSFPLRETQYF
v_call: TRBV28
clone_size: -
j_call: TRBJ2-5
cdr3_length: 13
d_call: -

cdr3_nt: TGCGCCAGCAGCTTGGGCAGCGTACAATACTCTGGAAACACCATATATTTT
cdr3_aa: CASSLGSVQYSGNTIYF
v_call: TRBV5-1
clone_size: -
j_call: TRBJ1-3
cdr3_length: 17
d_call: -

cdr3_nt: TGCGCCAGCACCTTGACAGGGGCGAGCAATCAGCCCCAGCATTTT
cdr3_aa: CASTLTGASNQPQHF
v_call: TRBV5-1
clone_size: -
j_call: TRBJ1-5
cdr3_length: 15
d_call: TRBD1

cdr3_nt: TGTGCCAGCAGCCCCCTTCCCCGGGGGAACACAGATACGCAGTATTTT
cdr3_aa: CASSPLPRGNTDTQYF
v_call: TRBV7-6
clone_size: -
j_call: TRBJ2-3
cdr3_length: 16
d_call: -

cdr3_nt: TGTGCCACCAGCAGAGATACCGGGACAACGGACTACGAGCAGTACTTC
cdr3_aa: CATSRDTGTTDYEQYF
v_call: TRBV15
clone_size: -
j_call: TRBJ2-7
cdr3_length: 16
d_call: -

cdr3_nt: TGTGCCAGCAGTTCCGGGACAGTGACCCACGAGCAGTACTTC
cdr3_aa: CASSSGTVTHEQYF
v_call: TRBV6-6
clone_size: -
j_call: TRBJ2-7
cdr3_length: 14
d_call: TRBD1

cdr3_nt: TGTGCCAGCAGCAAACTAGCGGGAGCAGATACGCAGTATTTT
cdr3_aa: CASSKLAGADTQYF
v_call: TRBV7-9
clone_size: -
j_call: TRBJ2-3
cdr3_length: 14
d_call: TRBD2

cdr3_nt: TGTGCCAGTTCCTCTTCGGGGAGTAAAGCGGATACGCAGTATTTT
cdr3_aa: CASSSSGSKADTQYF
v_call: TRBV19
clone_size: -
j_call: TRBJ2-3
cdr3_length: 15
d_call: -

cdr3_nt: TGTGCCAGTAGTATTGGAACAGGGGGCGAAGAGACCCAGTACTTC
cdr3_aa: CASSIGTGGEETQYF
v_call: TRBV19
clone_size: -
j_call: TRBJ2-5
cdr3_length: 15
d_call: TRBD1

cdr3_nt: TGCGCCAGCAGCGAGTTGTTGGGGCCAGATACGCAGTATTTT
cdr3_aa: CASSELLGPDTQYF
v_call: TRBV5-1
clone_size: -
j_call: TRBJ2-3
cdr3_length: 14
d_call: -

cdr3_nt: TGCAGCGTCCTGACAGTCTTCGGCACAGATACGCAGTATTTT
cdr3_aa: CSVLTVFGTDTQYF
v_call: TRBV29-1
clone_size: -
j_call: TRBJ2-3
cdr3_length: 14
d_call: -

cdr3_nt: TGTGCCAGCTCACCGAAGGTAGCGGTAACCCCAGCCAAAAACATTCAGTACTTC
cdr3_aa: CASSPKVAVTPAKNIQYF
v_call: TRBV18
clone_size: once
j_call: TRBJ2-4
cdr3_length: 18
d_call: -

cdr3_nt: TGTGCCAGCATCCTCACGGGGGGCTCTGGGGCCAACGTCCTGACTTTC
cdr3_aa: CASILTGGSGANVLTF
v_call: TRBV7-9
clone_size: -
j_call: TRBJ2-6
cdr3_length: 16
d_call: TRBD2

cdr3_nt: TGTGCCTGGAGCGCCCCCGGGACAGGGCTGAACTATGGCTACACCTTC
cdr3_aa: CAWSAPGTGLNYGYTF
v_call: TRBV30
clone_size: few
j_call: TRBJ1-2
cdr3_length: 16
d_call: TRBD1

cdr3_nt: TGTGCCAGCTCACCCGATGGGGGTGTCACCGGGGAGCTGTTTTTT
cdr3_aa: CASSPDGGVTGELFF
v_call: TRBV18
clone_size: many
j_call: TRBJ2-2
cdr3_length: 15
d_call: -

cdr3_nt: TGTGCCAGCAGCTTATCATTCGGGACGGGGAACTATGGCTACACCTTC
cdr3_aa: CASSLSFGTGNYGYTF
v_call: TRBV7-2
clone_size: -
j_call: TRBJ1-2
cdr3_length: 16
d_call: -

cdr3_nt: TGCGCCAGCAGCTTGGGAGTGGAAGGGGCCAACGTCCTGACTTTC
cdr3_aa: CASSLGVEGANVLTF
v_call: TRBV5-1
clone_size: few
j_call: TRBJ2-6
cdr3_length: 15
d_call: -

cdr3_nt: TGCGCCAGCAGCTTGGAAGCGTTTAGCTCCTACAATGAGCAGTTCTTC
cdr3_aa: CASSLEAFSSYNEQFF
v_call: TRBV5-1
clone_size: -
j_call: TRBJ2-1
cdr3_length: 16
d_call: -

cdr3_nt: TGTGCCAGCAGTTACTCGAGCCAAGAGTACTTC
cdr3_aa: CASSYSSQEYF
v_call: TRBV6-6
clone_size: -
j_call: TRBJ2-5
cdr3_length: 11
d_call: -

cdr3_nt: TGTGCCAGCACCCTACCCCAGCTAGGTGAGCAGTTCTTC
cdr3_aa: CASTLPQLGEQFF
v_call: TRBV6-6
clone_size: -
j_call: TRBJ2-1
cdr3_length: 13
d_call: -

cdr3_nt: TGTGCAAGTAGCGGGATGCCTGGGGCCAACGTCCTGACTTTC
cdr3_aa: CASSGMPGANVLTF
v_call: TRBV12-2
clone_size: once
j_call: TRBJ2-6
cdr3_length: 14
d_call: -